The T cell receptor beta chain under discussion was sequenced for a study of blood T cell repertoires in COVID-19. Study context: The study drew acute and convalescent COVID-19 samples from the United States, Italy and Spain.

Clinical histories supplied by participants themselves formed the basis of cohort assignment. A case of COVID-19 had been met by exposed participants within 2 weeks before study entry. Per the original data handling: From reference gene primer amplification, estimates of nucleated cell counts were derived. Profiling relied on immunoSEQ multiplex PCR, and the TCRdb table lists in-frame clones only, not all of them. V and J calls and clone size are given by that table; D and trimming were obtained from the DNA. The table shows some 320,000 clones, with roughly 86% occurring only once. This CDR3 comprises 13 residues. Germline CDR1 and CDR2: SQVTM and ANQGSEA. V shed 5 bases and J shed 1 base, with 10 bases lying between them. This clone was counted only a few times.

The source is a woman aged 45-60 years who had been exposed to COVID-19. This sequence joins TRBV29-1 and TRBJ2-3, with D maybe TRBD2 (6 bases). Sequencing used PBMCs or T cells enriched from blood (not recorded which). DNA for the CDR3: TGCAGCGTTCGACCGGGGGGCACAGATACGCAGTATTTT. Its translation is CSVRPGGTDTQYF.